A single sample gave rise to the 14 T cell receptor beta chains below, sequenced in a study of cytomegalovirus exposure and HLA in healthy donors. Data came from immunoSEQ multiplex PCR; TCRdb stores just in-frame clones and leaves some out. The sample gives approximately 270,000 clones, around 87% of which show up once; less than 0.4% is in the top ten. The sample taken for sequencing was PBMCs. The receptors here all came from a woman aged 18-35 years in good health and CMV-seronegative.

This chain uses TRBV18 with TRBJ2-3, with TRBD2 matching 11 bases. The CDR3 totals 15 residues. Germline CDR1 is KGHSH and CDR2 is LQKENI. The ends lost 3 bases at V and 6 bases at J; junction bases unmatched: 5. The CDR3 DNA sequence: TGTGCCAGCTCACCGCTGACTAGCGGGGTGGATACGCAGTATTTT. It is translated as CASSPLTSGVDTQYF.

The chain couples TRBV28 to TRBJ2-5; TRBD2 matches 10 bases. The CDR3 is 16 residues long. After removal of 5 bases from V and 2 bases from J, the junction contained 8 bases not matched to a gene. Germline assignment: CDR1 MDHEN and CDR2 SYDVKM. The chain's CDR3 is CASSLFASGGQETQYF. CDR3 nucleotide sequence: TGTGCCAGCAGTCTGTTCGCTAGCGGGGGACAAGAGACCCAGTACTTC.

The chain couples TRBV10-3 to TRBJ2-3; 13 nucleotides agree with TRBD2. Per the germline V gene, CDR1 is ENHRY and CDR2 is SYGVKD. The CDR3 has 14 amino acids. The J segment lost 5 bases and the V segment lost 5 bases, leaving 1 base of the junction unmatched. The CDR3 loop is CAISRLAGGDTQYF. The CDR3 DNA is TGTGCCATCAGTAGACTAGCGGGGGGAGATACGCAGTATTTT.

V gene TRBV10-3 combines with J gene TRBJ1-1, with 10 bases lining up with TRBD1. Germline V CDR1 and CDR2: ENHRY, SYGVKD. The CDR3 is made up of 14 amino acids. Germline trimming cut 3 bases from V and 7 bases from J; bases unmatched to any gene: 5. CDR3 protein: CAISESGTGDEAFF. The CDR3 nucleotides read TGTGCCATCAGTGAATCCGGGACAGGGGATGAAGCTTTCTTT.

V is TRBV7-6 and J is TRBJ2-7, with 10 bases that match TRBD2. Germline V gives CDR1 SGHVS, CDR2 FNYEAQ. Unmatched junction bases numbered 4, after V lost 8 bases and J lost 0 bases. The CDR3 is 14 residues long. Written as DNA, the CDR3 is TGTGCCAGCCGGACTAGCGGCTACTCCTACGAGCAGTACGTC. Translated, it gives CASRTSGYSYEQYV.

The genes are TRBV7-2 and TRBJ2-5, with TRBD2 identical over 11 bases. Unmatched junction bases numbered 7, after V lost 5 bases and J lost 5 bases. CDR1 and CDR2 (germline): SGHTA, FQGNSA. The CDR3 extends over 15 amino acids. CDR3 protein: CASSILAGAGETQYF. Written as DNA, the CDR3 is TGTGCCAGCAGCATACTAGCGGGGGCGGGGGAGACCCAGTACTTC.

The rearrangement joins TRBV6-6 to TRBJ1-2; 8 bases map to TRBD1. The CDR3 has 13 amino acids. V lost 4 bases to trimming and J lost 7 bases; unmatched junction nucleotides: 5. Germline CDR1 MNHNY, CDR2 SVGAGI (reference sequence). In nucleotides, the CDR3 is TGTGCCAGCAGTTCAGGACAGGGCTCTGGCTACACCTTC. The encoded protein is CASSSGQGSGYTF.

This rearrangement joins TRBV28 to TRBJ1-3; 7 bases are a match to TRBD1. From germline, CDR1 is MDHEN and CDR2 SYDVKM. Trimming cost V 3 bases and J 2 bases; bases outside gene matches: 1. The CDR3 spans 14 residues. CDR3 in DNA: TGTGCCAGCAGTTTTAGGGGGCCTGGAAACACCATATATTTT. Protein product: CASSFRGPGNTIYF.

This rearrangement joins TRBV7-9 to TRBJ2-3; 10 positions match TRBD1. After removal of 4 bases from V and 4 bases from J, the junction contained 5 bases not matched to a gene. The CDR3 loop spans 15 amino acids. Germline-derived CDR1 and CDR2 are SEHNR and FQNEAQ (reference sequence). The CDR3, as DNA: TGTGCCAGCAGCTGGCCGGGACAGGGGCCAGATACGCAGTATTTT. It specifies CASSWPGQGPDTQYF. Filled out from reference TRBV7-9 and TRBJ2-3, the complete variable domain reads DTGVSQNPRHKITKRGQNVTFRCDPISEHNRLYWYRQTLGQGPEFLTYFQNEAQLEKSRLLSDRFSAERPKGSFSTLEIQRTEQGDSAMYLCASSWPGQGPDTQYFGPGTRLTVL.

The chain joins TRBV10-1 to TRBJ1-5, with TRBD1 matching over 9 bases. The V and J ends lost 5 bases and 1 base, in that order; junction bases with no gene match: 3. The CDR3 length is 15 residues. In germline, CDR1 is WNHNN, CDR2 SYGVQD (reference sequence). CDR3 region: CASSRTGVSNQPQHF. CDR3 bases: TGCGCCAGCAGTAGGACAGGGGTAAGCAATCAGCCCCAGCATTTT.

The rearrangement uses TRBV2 and TRBJ1-5; no definite D call. V lost 3 bases and J lost 4, with 7 bases in between. The germline V gene has CDR1 SNHLY and CDR2 FYNNEI. The length of the CDR3 is 13 residues. CDR3 amino acids: CASSEVRNQPQHF. CDR3 bases: TGTGCCAGCAGTGAGGTACGGAATCAGCCCCAGCATTTT.

J is TRBJ2-2 and V is TRBV27; 9 positions match TRBD1. The V and J ends lost 5 bases and 10 bases, in that order; junction bases with no gene match: 8. CDR3 length equals 14 residues. CDR1 and CDR2 from the germline V gene are MNHEY and SMNVEV (reference sequence). The CDR3 is CASSLSGTGTELFF. CDR3 bases: TGTGCCAGCAGTCTGTCAGGGACAGGGACGGAGCTGTTTTTT.

CDR3 sequence: CASSLRGRRTDTQYF. DNA for the CDR3: TGTGCCAGCAGCTTAAGGGGCAGACGCACAGATACGCAGTATTTT. The rearrangement links TRBV11-2 to TRBJ2-3; possible D gene TRBD1, 5 bases. V was clipped by 2 bases and J by 1 base, with 10 bases between them. Germline V gene lookup returns CDR1 SGHAT and CDR2 FQNNGV. This CDR3 is 15 amino acids long.

This chain connects TRBV7-9 to TRBJ1-4; no reliable D call. Germline V CDR1 and CDR2: SEHNR, FQNEAQ (reference sequence). This CDR3 is 15 amino acids long. V was clipped by 5 bases and J by 0 bases, with 10 bases between them. The CDR3 nucleotides read TGTGCCAGCAGCCCCCACAGTGCAACTAATGAAAAACTGTTTTTT. It specifies CASSPHSATNEKLFF. The complete variable domain, with remaining parts taken from reference TRBV7-9 and TRBJ1-4, reads DTGVSQNPRHKITKRGQNVTFRCDPISEHNRLYWYRQTLGQGPEFLTYFQNEAQLEKSRLLSDRFSAERPKGSFSTLEIQRTEQGDSAMYLCASSPHSATNEKLFFGSGTQLSVL.